The clone carrying this T cell receptor (beta chain) was counted between two and nine times. Its antigen is not known. TCRdb's copy holds only in-frame clones and misses some; the assay was immunoSEQ multiplex PCR. The table includes tens of thousands of clones, 85% to 90% detected once. These data originate in a study of T cell responses to AZD1222 COVID-19 vaccine. Notes on the study in general: Donors skewed white British and female; clonal diversity was possibly underestimated. The breadth and depth of Spike-specific TCRs increased once two AZD1222 doses had been given. Per reports, nearly half of all spike-specific TCRs target regions that are unmutated in variants. Spike-wide vaccine-associated CD4 TCRs dominated at 160-218 and 743-854.

The sample here was peripheral blood, taken 28 days after the second AZD1222 dose. This clonotype originated in an adult who received the AZD1222 COVID-19 vaccine.

The chain's CDR3 is CASSIAGLAVVTSTDTQYF. The CDR3 nucleotides are TGTGCCAGTAGTATAGCGGGGCTAGCTGTTGTGACTAGCACAGATACGCAGTATTTT. The chain recombines TRBV19 with TRBJ2-3; either TRBD1 or TRBD2 may supply D (5 bases each). The CDR3 is 19 residues long. The V gene's germline CDR1 is LNHDA and CDR2 SQIVND (reference sequence). V gave up 1 base and J gave up 0 bases, with 20 bases separating them.